These T cell receptor beta chains were read from a single sample in a study of blood T cell repertoires in COVID-19. The repertoire was sequenced with immunoSEQ multiplex PCR; TCRdb's copy has only in-frame clones and lacks some. Among some 97,000 clones, 90% were seen once, and the ten largest hold 1.5% to 2%. Sequencing was performed on peripheral blood. The receptors originated from a man aged 55 to 70 with acute or convalescent COVID-19. The CDR3 runs from the conserved cysteine through the conserved F or W. The D gene is left open where the match is weak. Some rows have no size entry. The others give once, few or many, or a class for an expanded clone.

d_gene	j_gene	abundance	v_gene	CDR3aa	CDR3nt
-	TRBJ2-1	-	TRBV11-2	CASSPRRASSSYNEQFF	TGTGCCAGCAGCCCCCGACGCGCATCTAGCTCCTACAATGAGCAGTTCTTC
-	TRBJ2-2	-	TRBV7-7	CASSLGGGTFSNTGELFF	TGTGCCAGCAGCTTAGGGGGAGGGACATTTTCGAACACCGGGGAGCTGTTTTTT
TRBD1	TRBJ1-6	-	TRBV2	CASSPGQALTLHF	TGTGCCAGCAGTCCCGGACAGGCTTTGACCCTCCACTTT
TRBD1	TRBJ1-1	-	TRBV5-5	CASLKQGDTEAFF	TGTGCCAGCTTAAAGCAGGGGGACACTGAAGCTTTCTTT
TRBD2	TRBJ2-6	-	TRBV7-8	CASSRAGGPWVSGANVLTF	TGTGCCAGCAGCCGAGCGGGGGGGCCATGGGTGTCTGGGGCCAACGTCCTGACTTTC
-	TRBJ1-1	once	TRBV11-1	CASSLAGIETLLNTEAFF	TGTGCCAGCAGCTTAGCGGGCATCGAAACTTTACTGAACACTGAAGCTTTCTTT
-	TRBJ1-2	-	TRBV15	CATSRDSWGEDGYTF	TGTGCCACCAGCAGAGATTCGTGGGGGGAGGATGGCTACACCTTC
TRBD1	TRBJ1-1	once	TRBV5-6	CASSALNRGTEAFF	TGTGCCAGCAGCGCCCTTAACAGGGGGACTGAAGCTTTCTTT
-	TRBJ1-1	few	TRBV3-1/TRBV3-2	CASSLGRRNTEAFF	TGTGCCAGCAGTCTGGGGCGGAGGAACACTGAAGCTTTCTTT
-	TRBJ1-2	-	TRBV2	CASSPDSYGYTF	TGTGCCAGCAGTCCGGACAGCTATGGCTACACCTTC
-	TRBJ1-1	-	TRBV24-1	CATTLSGVGGAEAFF	TGTGCCACCACCCTCAGTGGGGTGGGAGGCGCTGAAGCTTTCTTT
TRBD1	TRBJ2-2	-	TRBV4-2	CASSPRTGWNTGELFF	TGTGCCAGCAGCCCGAGGACAGGTTGGAACACCGGGGAGCTGTTTTTT
-	TRBJ1-1	few	TRBV6-5	CASRYTRGSTEAFF	TGTGCCAGCAGATACACCCGAGGGTCCACTGAAGCTTTCTTT
-	TRBJ2-3	-	TRBV4-2	CASSQEGPADTQYF	TGTGCCAGCAGCCAAGAGGGCCCCGCAGATACGCAGTATTTT
-	TRBJ1-1	-	TRBV2	CASGRTMNTEAFF	TGTGCCAGCGGAAGGACAATGAACACTGAAGCTTTCTTT